Described below is a single T cell receptor beta chain sequence and its context. This record belongs to a study of T cells expressing NK-cell markers. TCRdb reprocessed the 5' RACE reads and keeps a single row for each CDR3 protein, giving no DNA. Found here are 150,000 to 180,000 distinct CDR3 sequences; the top ten clones hold more than 35%. Sequenced sample: blood T cells: a sorted CD56 or NKG2C T cell subset, CD4+ or CD8+ T cells, or bulk PBMC T cells (not recorded which). The source of this sequence is a woman in her forties or fifties in good health.

This CDR3 is CASSMVSPGEQYF. V and J are TRBV19 and TRBJ2-7; lacking DNA, the TRBD1 call made by TCRdb goes unchecked. The CDR3 loop spans 13 amino acids. Germline assignment: CDR1 LNHDA and CDR2 SQIVND (reference sequence).